This T cell receptor (beta chain) is drawn from a study of blood T cell repertoires in COVID-19. The overall study: Specimens from acute and convalescent COVID-19 originated in the United States, Italy and Spain. The analysed material was cDNA or gDNA that came from T cells, B-cell-depleted T cells, or PBMCs.

Per the study methods: Estimated nucleated cell counts came from reference gene primer amplification. Here immunoSEQ multiplex PCR was the method, and the copy in TCRdb shows in-frame clones only, minus some. The V and J calls and clone size were taken over from that table, and D and trimming were inferred from the DNA. The profile covers 85,000 to 90,000 clones, with over 80% appearing a single time and around a sixth taken by the ten largest. This CDR3 region has 14 residues. Germline CDR1 is MNHEY and CDR2 is SVGAGI. V was cut by 7 bases and J by 4 bases, with 13 bases left in between. V gene TRBV6-5 combines with J gene TRBJ2-2; a weak D match, TRBD1 (6 bases). The sequenced material came from peripheral blood. The sequence was obtained from a woman older than 75 with active or convalescent COVID-19. The CDR3 sequence is CASTLRGSTGELFF. The CDR3 DNA is TGTGCCAGCACCCTCAGGGGTAGCACCGGGGAGCTGTTTTTT.